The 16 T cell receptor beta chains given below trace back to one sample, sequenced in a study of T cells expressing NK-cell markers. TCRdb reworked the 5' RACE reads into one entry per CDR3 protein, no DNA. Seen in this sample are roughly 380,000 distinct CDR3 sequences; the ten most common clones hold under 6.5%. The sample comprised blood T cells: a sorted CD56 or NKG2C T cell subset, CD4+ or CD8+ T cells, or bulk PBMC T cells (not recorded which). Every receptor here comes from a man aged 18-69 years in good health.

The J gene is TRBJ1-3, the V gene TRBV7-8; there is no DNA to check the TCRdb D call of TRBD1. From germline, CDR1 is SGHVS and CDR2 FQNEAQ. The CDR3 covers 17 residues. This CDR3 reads CASSLVTGELSGNTIYF.

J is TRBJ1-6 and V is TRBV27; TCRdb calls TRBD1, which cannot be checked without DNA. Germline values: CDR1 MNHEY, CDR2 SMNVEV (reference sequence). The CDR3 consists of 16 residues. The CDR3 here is CASSRTGHDGYSPLHF.

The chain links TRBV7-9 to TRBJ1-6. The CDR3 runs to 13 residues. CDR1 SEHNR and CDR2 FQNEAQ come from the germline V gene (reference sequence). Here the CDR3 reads CASRAMDNSPLHF.

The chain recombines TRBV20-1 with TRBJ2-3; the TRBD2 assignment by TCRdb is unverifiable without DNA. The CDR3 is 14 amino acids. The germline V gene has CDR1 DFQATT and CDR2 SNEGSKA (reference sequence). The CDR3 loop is CSARVQRGRDTQYF.

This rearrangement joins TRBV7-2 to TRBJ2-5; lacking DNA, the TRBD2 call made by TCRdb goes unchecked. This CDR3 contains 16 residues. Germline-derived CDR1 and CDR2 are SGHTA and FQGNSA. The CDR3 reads CASSRTSGGAFETQYF.

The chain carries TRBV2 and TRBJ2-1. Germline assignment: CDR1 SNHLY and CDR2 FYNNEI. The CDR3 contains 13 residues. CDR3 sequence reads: CASSEIPTYWLFF.

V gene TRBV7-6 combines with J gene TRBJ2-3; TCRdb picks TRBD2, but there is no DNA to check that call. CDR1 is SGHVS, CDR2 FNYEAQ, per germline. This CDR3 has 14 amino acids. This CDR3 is CASSQVGRADTQYF.

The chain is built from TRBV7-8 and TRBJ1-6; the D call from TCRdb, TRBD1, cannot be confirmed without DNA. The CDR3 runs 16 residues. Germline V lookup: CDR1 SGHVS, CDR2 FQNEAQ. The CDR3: CASSGRGSSYNSPLHF. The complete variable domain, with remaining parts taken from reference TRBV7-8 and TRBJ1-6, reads GAGVSQSPRYKVAKRGQDVALRCDPISGHVSLFWYQQALGQGPEFLTYFQNEAQLDKSGLPSDRFFAERPEGSVSTLKIQRTQQEDSAVYLCASSGRGSSYNSPLHFGNGTRLTVT.

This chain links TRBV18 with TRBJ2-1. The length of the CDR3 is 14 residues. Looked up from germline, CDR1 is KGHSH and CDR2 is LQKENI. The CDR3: CASSRGRKYNEQFF.

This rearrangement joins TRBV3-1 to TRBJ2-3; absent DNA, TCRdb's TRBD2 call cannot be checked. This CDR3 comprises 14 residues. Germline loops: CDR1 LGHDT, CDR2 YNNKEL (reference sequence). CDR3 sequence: CASSPPPGRNTQYF.

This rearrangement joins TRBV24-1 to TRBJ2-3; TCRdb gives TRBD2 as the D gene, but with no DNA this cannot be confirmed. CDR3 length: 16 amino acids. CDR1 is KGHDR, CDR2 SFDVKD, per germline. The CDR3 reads CATSDFKVRAPDTQYF.

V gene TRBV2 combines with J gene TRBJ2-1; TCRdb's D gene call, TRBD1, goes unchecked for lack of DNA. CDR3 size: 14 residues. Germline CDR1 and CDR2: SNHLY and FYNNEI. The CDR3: CASSADRSYNEQFF.

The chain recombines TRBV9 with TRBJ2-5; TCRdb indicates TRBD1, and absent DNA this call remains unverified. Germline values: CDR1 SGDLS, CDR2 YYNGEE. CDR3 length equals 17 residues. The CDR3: CASSVEGTGFYQETQYF.

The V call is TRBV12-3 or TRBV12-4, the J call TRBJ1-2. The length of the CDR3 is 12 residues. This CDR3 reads CASSSGFYGYTF.

CDR3 sequence: CASRKPLLRYQGGYTF. The chain couples TRBV19 to TRBJ1-2. CDR1 is LNHDA, CDR2 SQIVND, per germline (reference sequence). CDR3 size: 16 residues.

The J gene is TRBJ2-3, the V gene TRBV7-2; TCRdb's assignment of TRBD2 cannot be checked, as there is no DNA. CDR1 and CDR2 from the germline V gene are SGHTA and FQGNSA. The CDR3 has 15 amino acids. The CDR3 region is CASSPSGTSGNTQYF.